This TCR beta chain derives from a study of cytomegalovirus exposure and HLA in healthy donors. The CDR3 length is 16 residues. The V end lost 4 bases, the J end lost 7 bases, and 21 bases lay between the germline ends. The germline CDR1 and CDR2 sequences are SGHDT and YYEEEE. PCR primers comprised 60 Vbeta and 13 Jbeta primers. Repertoires were generated with immunoSEQ multiplex PCR, while TCRdb's copy carries only in-frame clones and drops some. The data hold about 100,000 clones, with about 70% observed a single time. The sequence came from a woman in her 40s in good health and CMV-seronegative. The chain uses TRBV5-6 and TRBJ2-1; D may be TRBD1 (6 bases). The sequencing input was PBMCs. CDR3 nucleotide sequence: TGTGCCAGCAGCCTTTCCCCAGGGGATATGGGGAATGAGCAGTTCTTC. Translation: CASSLSPGDMGNEQFF. The full variable domain, with the rest looked up from reference TRBV5-6 and TRBJ2-1, is DAGVTQSPTHLIKTRGQQVTLRCSPKSGHDTVSWYQQALGQGPQFIFQYYEEEERQRGNFPDRFSGHQFPNYSSELNVNALLLGDSALYLCASSLSPGDMGNEQFFGPGTRLTVL.